This record looks at one TCR beta chain sequence and its context. The antigen is undetermined. This entry is derived from a study of cytomegalovirus exposure and HLA in healthy donors. Study-level findings and limits: Per published reports, the classifier diagnosed cytomegalovirus status with high specificity and sensitivity. Confirmation in vitro established that three CMV-associated chains were specific for CMV antigens. According to the study, around 160 TCR beta chains were cytomegalovirus-associated.

Use of 60 Vbeta and 13 Jbeta primers characterized the PCR. TCRdb's copy holds only in-frame clones and misses some; the assay was immunoSEQ multiplex PCR. Here the sample spans 90,000 to 120,000 clones, around three quarters being singletons. The CDR3 extends over 13 amino acids. Germline V gives CDR1 MDHEN, CDR2 SYDVKM. Losses at the gene ends were 3 bases for V and 6 bases for J; bases not matched to a gene: 4. The sequencing input was PBMCs. This clonotype was sampled from a man aged 25-45 years in good health and CMV-seronegative. The chain employs TRBV28 and TRBJ2-7; 8 nucleotides match TRBD1. CDR3 coding DNA: TGTGCCAGCAGTTTGACAGGGGAATTCGAGCAGTACTTC. It encodes CASSLTGEFEQYF.